This is a list of T cell receptor beta chains from one sample in a study of T-cell reconstitution after alpha-beta-depleted transplantation in children. TCRdb fed the PCR reads into MiXCR, producing one record per CDR3 protein. This table holds roughly 420,000 distinct CDR3 sequences, about a sixth found once. The sample was PBMCs, mostly from graft donor cells, taken 360 days after TCRalphabeta/CD19-depleted stem cell transplant. All receptors derive from a boy in the first two years of life who had a stem cell transplant for Wiskott-Aldrich syndrome, so the T cells may come from the graft donor. CDR3s include the opening cysteine and the closing phenylalanine or tryptophan. D genes are given only for firm matches. Some rows mark clone size as missing; the rest say once, few, many or name a class of expanded clone.

clone_size	d_call	v_call	j_call	cdr3_nt	cdr3_aa
NA	TRBD2	TRBV3-1	TRBJ2-3	TGTGCCAGCAGCCACGCTAGCGGGACAGATACGCAGTATTTT	CASSHASGTDTQYF
NA	NA	TRBV12-3/TRBV12-4	TRBJ2-3	TGTGCCAGCAGCCTAAAAGTCGGGTGGTACCGATCCGACACAGATACGCAGTATTTT	CASSLKVGWYRSDTDTQYF
NA	NA	TRBV4-1	TRBJ2-3	TGCGCCAGCAGCCAAAAGGGCGCAGATACGCAGTATTTT	CASSQKGADTQYF
NA	TRBD1	TRBV20-1	TRBJ2-5	TGCAGTGCTTTTTGGACAGGGAGAGAGACCCAGTACTTC	CSAFWTGRETQYF
NA	TRBD2	TRBV28	TRBJ2-7	TGTGCCAGCGGAACCGGACTAGCGGGTAAGGAGTACTTC	CASGTGLAGKEYF
few	NA	TRBV7-9	TRBJ2-2	TGTGCCAGCAGCTTAGCGCTACAGTTCGCGAACACCCAGGAGCTGTTTTTT	CASSLALQFANTQELFF
NA	NA	TRBV12-3/TRBV12-4	TRBJ2-7	TGTGCCAGCAGTCCGAGGACTTCCTTCTACGAGCAGTACTTC	CASSPRTSFYEQYF
few	TRBD2	TRBV10-2	TRBJ2-3	TGCGCCACCTGGACTAGCGGGGGAACAGATACGCAGTATTTT	CATWTSGGTDTQYF
many	NA	TRBV6-5	TRBJ2-7	TGTGCCAGCAGTTACGACAGCTACGAGCAGTACTTC	CASSYDSYEQYF
many	TRBD1	TRBV7-6	TRBJ2-2	TGTGCCAGCAGCTTCCACAGGGGGGAGGACACCGGGGAGCTGTTTTTT	CASSFHRGEDTGELFF
NA	TRBD2	TRBV11-2	TRBJ2-1	TGTGCCAGCAGCTCGGGACTAGCGGGAGTATCGACCACAAATGAGCAGTTCTTC	CASSSGLAGVSTTNEQFF
NA	NA	TRBV12-3/TRBV12-4	TRBJ1-1	TGTGCCAGCAGTTTCGGGACACCGAACACTGAAGCTTTCTTT	CASSFGTPNTEAFF
NA	NA	TRBV19	TRBJ1-5	TGTGCCAGTAGTCTGGGACTCCCCTTTGGGACCCAGCATTTT	CASSLGLPFGTQHF
few	NA	TRBV7-2	TRBJ1-5	TGTGCCAGCAGCTTAAACAGGGTCCGTCAGCCCCAGCATTTT	CASSLNRVRQPQHF
NA	NA	TRBV11-1	TRBJ1-5	TGTGCCAGCAGCCATACAGGCGTTCTGGAGTTTAGCAATCAGCCCCAGCATTTT	CASSHTGVLEFSNQPQHF
NA	NA	TRBV4-1	TRBJ2-5	TGCGCCAGCAGCCAAGGAGGGGGTGGTGAGACCCAGTACTTC	CASSQGGGGETQYF
many	NA	TRBV5-1	TRBJ2-2	TGCGCCAGCAGCCCGCTAAGGGCCGCCGGGGAGCTGTTTTTT	CASSPLRAAGELFF
few	TRBD2	TRBV18	TRBJ2-3	TGTGCCAGCTCACCATCATGGCCTAGCGGGGAGGGGCATACGCAGTATTTT	CASSPSWPSGEGHTQYF
few	NA	TRBV20-1	TRBJ2-1	TGCAGTGCTAGAGTACCACAAGGGGGGGGAGGGAACAATGAGCAGTTCTTC	CSARVPQGGGGNNEQFF
NA	TRBD2	TRBV7-9	TRBJ2-3	TGTGCCAGCAGCTTGGGACTAGGACACAACACAGATACGCAGTATTTT	CASSLGLGHNTDTQYF
NA	NA	TRBV7-9	TRBJ2-2	TGTGCCAGCAGCTTAATCCGACGGGAGCTGTTTTTT	CASSLIRRELFF
NA	TRBD2	TRBV10-2	TRBJ2-7	TGCGCCAGCAGGGGCCCCGTGATGCCCGGGAGGAGCTCCTACGAGCAGTACTTC	CASRGPVMPGRSSYEQYF
NA	NA	TRBV5-1	TRBJ2-6	TGCGCCAGCAGCTTGCTGGCAGGGAAAGGGGCCAACGTCCTGACTTTC	CASSLLAGKGANVLTF
NA	TRBD1	TRBV5-1	TRBJ2-7	TGCGCCAGCAGCTTGTCTCCGACAGGGGGATTCGAGCAGTACTTC	CASSLSPTGGFEQYF
NA	TRBD2	TRBV7-9	TRBJ2-1	TGTGCCAGCAGCTTAGTCGGGAGCGGGGCTTACAATGAGCAGTTCTTC	CASSLVGSGAYNEQFF
NA	NA	TRBV11-2	TRBJ1-4	TGTGCCAGCAGCTTAAGGGTCCTTGGGAATGAAAAACTGTTTTTT	CASSLRVLGNEKLFF
few	TRBD1	TRBV2	TRBJ2-7	TGTGCCAGCGGCCGGGACAGGGTAATCTACGAGCAGTACTTC	CASGRDRVIYEQYF
many	TRBD2	TRBV20-1	TRBJ2-7	TGCAGTGCAAATGCGGGACTAGCGGCTACCGCTCTTTACTACGAGCAGTACTTC	CSANAGLAATALYYEQYF
few	TRBD2	TRBV11-2	TRBJ2-4	TGTGCCAGCAGCTTCGGTCTAGCGGGAGCCCCTCACCTAGCCAAAAACATTCAGTACTTC	CASSFGLAGAPHLAKNIQYF
few	NA	TRBV24-1	TRBJ1-2	TGTGCCACCAGTGATTCGACAGGAGGGTATGGCTACACCTTC	CATSDSTGGYGYTF
few	TRBD1	TRBV20-1	TRBJ2-2	TGCAGTGCTGGGACAGCCACGAACACCGGGGAGCTGTTTTTT	CSAGTATNTGELFF
few	NA	TRBV29-1	TRBJ1-1	TGCAGCGTTGACCGGGGGCAAGCTTTCTTT	CSVDRGQAFF
NA	TRBD1	TRBV10-3	TRBJ2-5	TGTGCCATCAGTCCCGGGACAGCGCCAGGGACCCAGTACTTC	CAISPGTAPGTQYF
few	NA	TRBV5-1	TRBJ2-7	TGCGCCAGCAGCTTGTGGGACGGCTACGAGCAGTACTTC	CASSLWDGYEQYF
few	NA	TRBV7-7	TRBJ2-1	TGTGCCAGCAGCTTAGGCTCGGACAGATCTAATGAGCAGTTCTTC	CASSLGSDRSNEQFF
NA	TRBD1	TRBV5-1	TRBJ2-2	TGCGCCAGCAGCCAAGGACAGGTTAGAAAGGAGCTGTTTTTT	CASSQGQVRKELFF
few	NA	TRBV4-1	TRBJ2-5	TGCGCCAGCAGCCAAGATGGGGCTTCTTTAGGGAGAGAGACCCAGTACTTC	CASSQDGASLGRETQYF
few	NA	TRBV11-2	TRBJ2-3	TGTGCCAGCAGCTCACGACGGGTAGGGTTAGGAGATACGCAGTATTTT	CASSSRRVGLGDTQYF
few	NA	TRBV7-9	TRBJ1-1	TGTGCCAGCAGCTTATCTAGACAGTTACACACTGAAGCTTTCTTT	CASSLSRQLHTEAFF
few	NA	TRBV2	TRBJ1-5	TGTGCCAGCACCGAAGGCCGCAATCAGCCCCAGCATTTT	CASTEGRNQPQHF
NA	TRBD1	TRBV7-9	TRBJ2-3	TGTGCCAGCAGCCCACGAACAGGGGTGTTCGCAGATACGCAGTATTTT	CASSPRTGVFADTQYF
NA	NA	TRBV4-3	TRBJ2-5	TGCGCCAGCAGCCAAGCACGGCAGTCAAGGGGGACCCAGTACTTC	CASSQARQSRGTQYF
NA	NA	TRBV5-5	TRBJ1-5	TGTGCCAGCAGCAGGGATACAGGGAATCAGCCCCAGCATTTT	CASSRDTGNQPQHF
NA	TRBD1	TRBV19	TRBJ2-1	TGTGCCAGTAGTACCGGGACAGGGGAGGGTGACTCCTACAATGAGCAGTTCTTC	CASSTGTGEGDSYNEQFF
NA	TRBD1	TRBV28	TRBJ2-2	TGTGCCAGCAGTTGGGACAGGCGAACCGGGGAGCTGTTTTTT	CASSWDRRTGELFF
NA	NA	TRBV10-3	TRBJ2-3	TGTGCCATCAGTGAAAGGCAGACAGATACGCAGTATTTT	CAISERQTDTQYF
NA	TRBD1	TRBV7-9	TRBJ2-7	TGTGCCAGCAGCCGCGCGGACAGGGGTAACGAGCAGTACTTC	CASSRADRGNEQYF
NA	NA	TRBV27	TRBJ2-2	TGTGCCAGCAGTTTATGGGTACGGAGCGGGGAGCTGTTTTTT	CASSLWVRSGELFF
NA	NA	TRBV27	TRBJ1-1	TGTGCCAGCATTAGGACAGCTCTGAACACTGAAGCTTTCTTT	CASIRTALNTEAFF
NA	NA	TRBV6-2/TRBV6-3	TRBJ2-1	TGTGCCAGCAGGCACGGCAATGAGCAGTTCTTC	CASRHGNEQFF
few	TRBD2	TRBV6-1	TRBJ2-1	TGTGCCAGCATCGGGACTAGCGGGAGGTTCCCCTACAATGAGCAGTTCTTC	CASIGTSGRFPYNEQFF
few	TRBD1	TRBV6-5	TRBJ1-2	TGTGCCAGCAGTTACTGGGGACAGGGGGGGAATGGCTACACCTTC	CASSYWGQGGNGYTF
many	NA	TRBV29-1	TRBJ2-5	TGCAGCGTGGCAGGGTCGGAGACCCAGTACTTC	CSVAGSETQYF